This TCR beta chain is drawn from a study of STAT3 mutations in large granular lymphocyte leukemia. As for the study in general: Canonical activating STAT3 mutations were detected in roughly half of the longitudinally sequenced T-LGLL patients. Overall study results and limits: Every T-LGLL patient had at least one immunodominant TCRbeta clonotype.

With respect to this clone: Its antigen is unknown.

The protocol was immunoSEQ multiplex PCR, while the TCRdb copy is restricted to in-frame clones and leaves out a portion. The sample includes around 13,000 clones, around 85% of them seen just once. The CDR3 totals 16 residues. Trimming stripped 6 bases from V and 0 bases from J, with 14 bases between. CDR1 is MDHEN, CDR2 SYDVKM, per germline. Sequenced material: peripheral blood mononuclear cells. The gene calls are TRBV28 and TRBJ2-2, with a possible D match to TRBD2 (7 bases). The source of this sequence is a man in his sixties with T-cell large granular lymphocyte leukemia. Some clones in this sample may be carry-over from other donors' samples. CDR3 nucleotide sequence: TGTGCCAGCAGACATGGCGGGGGCTCGAACACCGGGGAGCTGTTTTTT. The encoded protein is CASRHGGGSNTGELFF.